This T cell receptor beta chain was observed in a study of OX40 agonist ivuxolimab in advanced cancers. Looking at the study overall: The dose-escalation cohort had hepatocellular carcinoma, melanoma, renal cell or head and neck cancer.

Assay: immunoSEQ multiplex PCR; the TCRdb copy retains only in-frame clones and omits some. The table lists about 23,000 clones, over 60% of them singletons. This clone was observed a single time. The CDR3 has 16 amino acids. Germline assignment: CDR1 SGHTA and CDR2 FQGNSA. V was shortened by 5 bases and J by 0 bases, with 17 bases between the two germline ends. The material sequenced was CD4+ or CD8+ T cells sorted from blood, taken in a trial of the OX40 agonist ivuxolimab. The sequence was obtained from an adult with an advanced solid tumor such as melanoma, head and neck, liver or kidney cancer. The chain couples TRBV7-2 to TRBJ2-7; D is perhaps TRBD1 (5 bases). The CDR3 region is CASSPRAGSSSYEQYF. DNA of the CDR3: TGTGCCAGCAGCCCGCGCGCAGGGTCAAGCTCCTACGAGCAGTACTTC.